This passage covers 13 T cell receptor beta chains from one sample sequenced in a study of cytomegalovirus exposure and HLA in healthy donors. Vbeta (60) and Jbeta (13) primers were used in the PCR. Clones were sequenced by immunoSEQ multiplex PCR, and TCRdb holds only the in-frame ones, with some missing. The data hold 110,000 to 150,000 clones, with roughly 77% observed a single time. The material sequenced was PBMCs. Every receptor here comes from a woman younger than 45 in good health and CMV-seronegative.

The chain links TRBV25-1 to TRBJ1-2, with 9 bases lining up with TRBD1. CDR1 MGHDK and CDR2 SYGVNS come from the germline V gene. This CDR3 has 16 residues. The ends lost 3 bases at V and 0 bases at J; junction bases unmatched: 5. The CDR3 bases are TGTGCCAGCAGTGAGCCGGGACAGGGAGCTAACTATGGCTACACCTTC. Its protein product is CASSEPGQGANYGYTF.

In its sample, this clone was seen a few times. The genes are TRBV18 and TRBJ2-2; TRBD1 matches at 7 bases. V lost 1 base, J lost 1 base, and 0 bases stayed unmatched. CDR1 is KGHSH and CDR2 is LQKENI in the germline V gene. This CDR3 contains 15 residues. The CDR3 DNA sequence: TGTGCCAGCTCACCACGACAGGGGAACACCGGGGAGCTGTTTTTT. Its translation: CASSPRQGNTGELFF.

The rearrangement links TRBV6-1 to TRBJ2-3; D call uncertain. Germline lookup yields CDR1 MNHNS and CDR2 SASEGT. CDR3 length equals 15 residues. Trimming removed 1 base at V and 1 base at J, with 9 bases between. This chain's CDR3 is CASSEGVFGTDTQYF. Here the CDR3 DNA reads TGTGCCAGCAGTGAAGGAGTCTTCGGCACAGATACGCAGTATTTT.

V gene TRBV12-5 combines with J gene TRBJ1-6; weak D call: TRBD1 (6 bases). Looked up from germline, CDR1 is LGHNT and CDR2 is FRNRAP. The CDR3 covers 16 residues. Trimming took off 5 bases at V and 6 bases at J, with 17 bases between the two ends. CDR3 coding DNA: TGTGCTAGTGGTCTCAAGGGGGGGTGGCCTAATTCACCCCTCCACTTT. It is translated as CASGLKGGWPNSPLHF.

The CDR3 loop is CASSLGVGDRLFF. In DNA form, the CDR3 reads TGTGCCAGCAGCTTAGGGGTAGGAGACAGACTGTTTTTT. The J gene is TRBJ1-4, the V gene TRBV7-2, with D perhaps TRBD1 (5 bases). Germline CDR1 is SGHTA and CDR2 is FQGNSA. The CDR3 is 13 residues long. Trimming stripped 1 base from V and 13 bases from J, with 13 bases between.

The rearrangement links TRBV27 to TRBJ1-6; D remains ambiguous. CDR1 and CDR2 from the germline V gene are MNHEY and SMNVEV (reference sequence). Trimming removed 1 base at V and 6 bases at J, with 19 bases between. The CDR3 contains 18 residues. The DNA of the CDR3 is TGTGCCAGCAGTTTATTCTCCCTCACTCTAGCACTTAATTCACCCCTCCACTTT. It specifies CASSLFSLTLALNSPLHF.

In its sample, this clone was seen once. This sequence joins TRBV28 and TRBJ2-7, with TRBD2 as a possible D gene (6 bases). The CDR3 runs to 13 residues. Germline lookup yields CDR1 MDHEN and CDR2 SYDVKM. V lost 4 bases and J 2 bases, leaving 9 bases between the germline ends. CDR3 loop: CASSSGGTYEQYF. In DNA, the CDR3 is TGTGCCAGCAGTTCTGGGGGGACCTACGAGCAGTACTTC.

The chain has TRBV7-2 and TRBJ2-3; possible D gene TRBD2, 6 bases. CDR3 length: 16 residues. Germline loops: CDR1 SGHTA, CDR2 FQGNSA. V lost 1 base and J lost 1, with 12 bases in between. The CDR3 spells CASSLVGTPGTDTQYF. In DNA, the CDR3 is TGTGCCAGCAGCTTAGTAGGGACTCCTGGCACAGATACGCAGTATTTT.

The V and J genes are TRBV14 and TRBJ2-1, with 9 bases aligning to TRBD2. The CDR3 sequence is 17 residues long. Germline lookup yields CDR1 SGHDN and CDR2 FVKESK. After removal of 2 bases from V and 0 bases from J, the junction contained 5 bases not matched to a gene. The DNA of the CDR3 is TGTGCCAGCAGCCAACTAGCGGGGTCAAGCTCCTACAATGAGCAGTTCTTC. Residues: CASSQLAGSSSYNEQFF.

The rearrangement joins TRBV6-5 to TRBJ2-5; D perhaps matches TRBD1 (5 bases). Looked up from germline, CDR1 is MNHEY and CDR2 is SVGAGI. Trimming took 6 bases from V and 2 from J, leaving 16 bases between them. The CDR3 has 15 residues. CDR3 loop: CASSLQQAGQETQYF. The CDR3 DNA reads TGTGCCAGCAGCCTTCAACAGGCAGGTCAAGAGACCCAGTACTTC.

This chain joins TRBV2 and TRBJ1-1; perhaps TRBD1 as D (5 bases). The germline V and J ends were trimmed by 1 base and 4 bases, with 10 bases remaining between them. The CDR3 has 14 amino acids. The V gene's germline CDR1 is SNHLY and CDR2 FYNNEI. DNA for the CDR3: TGTGCCAGCAGTGAAGATCCCGACAGCACTGAAGCTTTCTTT. Protein sequence: CASSEDPDSTEAFF.

The chain combines TRBV19 with TRBJ2-1, with 8 bases aligning to TRBD2. V lost 4 bases to trimming and J lost 4 bases; unmatched junction nucleotides: 9. The CDR3 contains 16 residues. CDR1 LNHDA and CDR2 SQIVND come from the germline V gene (reference sequence). In nucleotides, the CDR3 is TGTGCCAGTAGTAGGGCGGCTGCGGGAGGATACAATGAGCAGTTCTTC. The encoded protein is CASSRAAAGGYNEQFF. The full variable domain, in which reference TRBV19 and TRBJ2-1 provide the parts outside the CDR3, is DGGITQSPKYLFRKEGQNVTLSCEQNLNHDAMYWYRQDPGQGLRLIYYSQIVNDFQKGDIAEGYSVSREKKESFPLTVTSAQKNPTAFYLCASSRAAAGGYNEQFFGPGTRLTVL.

The chain links TRBV6-5 to TRBJ2-3, with 11 nucleotides matching TRBD2. Germline V CDR1 and CDR2: MNHEY, SVGAGI. This CDR3 comprises 16 residues. The ends lost 0 bases at V and 4 bases at J; junction bases unmatched: 3. CDR3 in DNA: TGTGCCAGCAGTTACTCGACTAGCGGGATAGCAGATACGCAGTATTTT. Translating it yields CASSYSTSGIADTQYF.